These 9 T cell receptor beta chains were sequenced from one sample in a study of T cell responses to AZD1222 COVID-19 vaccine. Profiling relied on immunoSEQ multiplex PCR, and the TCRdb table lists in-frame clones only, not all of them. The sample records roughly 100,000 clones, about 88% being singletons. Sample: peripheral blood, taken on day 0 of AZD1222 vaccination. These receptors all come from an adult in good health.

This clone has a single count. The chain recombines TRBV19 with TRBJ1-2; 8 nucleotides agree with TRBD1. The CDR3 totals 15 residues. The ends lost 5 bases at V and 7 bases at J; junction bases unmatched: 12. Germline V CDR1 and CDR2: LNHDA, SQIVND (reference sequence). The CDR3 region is CASSRITGTGFGYTF. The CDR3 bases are TGTGCCAGTAGTCGAATTACCGGGACAGGATTTGGCTACACCTTC.

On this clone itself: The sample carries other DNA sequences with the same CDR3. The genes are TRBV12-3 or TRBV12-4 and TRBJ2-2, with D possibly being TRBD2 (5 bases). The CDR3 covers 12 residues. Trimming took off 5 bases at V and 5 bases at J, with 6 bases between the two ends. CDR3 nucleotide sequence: TGTGCCAGCAGTAGAGGGACCGGGGAGCTGTTTTTT. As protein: CASSRGTGELFF.

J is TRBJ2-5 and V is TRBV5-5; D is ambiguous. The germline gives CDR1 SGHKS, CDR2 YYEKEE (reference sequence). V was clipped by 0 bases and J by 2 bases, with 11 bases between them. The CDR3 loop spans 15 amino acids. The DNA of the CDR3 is TGTGCCAGCAGCTTGGGCCCAGGCCCTCAAGAGACCCAGTACTTC. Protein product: CASSLGPGPQETQYF.

In nucleotides, the CDR3 is TGTGCCAGCAGCAACAGGGGTTGGGATGAGCAGTTCTTC. Protein product: CASSNRGWDEQFF. This chain uses TRBV7-9 with TRBJ2-1; TRBD1 matches 7 bases. The V and J ends lost 5 bases and 8 bases, in that order; junction bases with no gene match: 6. The V gene's germline CDR1 is SEHNR and CDR2 FQNEAQ (reference sequence). The CDR3 extends over 13 amino acids. Looking up the rest from reference TRBV7-9 and TRBJ2-1 gives the full variable domain: DTGVSQNPRHKITKRGQNVTFRCDPISEHNRLYWYRQTLGQGPEFLTYFQNEAQLEKSRLLSDRFSAERPKGSFSTLEIQRTEQGDSAMYLCASSNRGWDEQFFGPGTRLTVL.

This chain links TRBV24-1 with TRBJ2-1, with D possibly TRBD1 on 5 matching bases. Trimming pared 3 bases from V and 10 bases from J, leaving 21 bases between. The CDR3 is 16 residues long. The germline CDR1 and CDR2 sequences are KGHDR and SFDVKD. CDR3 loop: CATSDGAPGLAGEQFF. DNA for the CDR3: TGTGCCACCAGTGATGGAGCCCCAGGTTTGGCAGGGGAGCAGTTCTTC.

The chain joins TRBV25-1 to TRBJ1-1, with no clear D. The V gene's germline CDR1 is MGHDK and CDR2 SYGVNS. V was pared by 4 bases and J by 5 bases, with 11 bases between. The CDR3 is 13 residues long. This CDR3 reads CASSAGGSTEAFF. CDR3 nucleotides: TGTGCCAGCAGTGCGGGTGGGTCGACTGAAGCTTTCTTT.

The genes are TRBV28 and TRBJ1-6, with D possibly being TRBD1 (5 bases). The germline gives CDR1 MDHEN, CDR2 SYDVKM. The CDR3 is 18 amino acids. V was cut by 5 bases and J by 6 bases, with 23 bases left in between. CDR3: CASSHLGLLDLVNSPLHF. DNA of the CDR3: TGTGCCAGCAGTCATTTGGGACTCCTGGACTTGGTTAATTCACCCCTCCACTTT. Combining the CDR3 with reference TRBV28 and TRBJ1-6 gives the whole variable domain DVKVTQSSRYLVKRTGEKVFLECVQDMDHENMFWYRQDPGLGLRLIYFSYDVKMKEKGDIPEGYSVSREKKERFSLILESASTNQTSMYLCASSHLGLLDLVNSPLHFGNGTRLTVT.

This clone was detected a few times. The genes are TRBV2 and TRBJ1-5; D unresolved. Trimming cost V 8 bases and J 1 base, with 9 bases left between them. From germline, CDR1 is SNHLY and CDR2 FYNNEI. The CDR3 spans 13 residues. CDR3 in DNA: TGTGCCAGCGCTGTACAAAGCAATCAGCCCCAGCATTTT. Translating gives CASAVQSNQPQHF. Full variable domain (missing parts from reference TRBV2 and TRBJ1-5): EPEVTQTPSHQVTQMGQEVILRCVPISNHLYFYWYRQILGQKVEFLVSFYNNEISEKSEIFDDQFSVERPDGSNFTLKIRSTKLEDSAMYFCASAVQSNQPQHFGDGTRLSIL.

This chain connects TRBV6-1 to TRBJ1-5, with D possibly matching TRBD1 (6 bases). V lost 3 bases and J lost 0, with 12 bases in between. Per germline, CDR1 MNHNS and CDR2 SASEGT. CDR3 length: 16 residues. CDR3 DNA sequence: TGTGCCAGCAGTGAGGAGGACAGCTATAGCAATCAGCCCCAGCATTTT. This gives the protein CASSEEDSYSNQPQHF.